The 32 T cell receptor beta chains in this list originate from one sample, sequenced in a study of regulatory T cells in long-lasting Graves disease. iRepertoire HTBI primers and Arm-PCR of CDR3 regions built TCR beta libraries. TCRdb itself ran the multiplex PCR reads through MiXCR, one entry per CDR3 protein. This table holds hundreds of thousands of distinct CDR3 sequences, 15% to 19% found once. Specified time point: newly diagnosed GD, antithyroid drugs for less than 3 months. From PBMCs, RNA was extracted and then used to make the TCR library. This specimen consisted of peripheral blood mononuclear cells (PBMCs), obtained at new diagnosis, from a patient treated with antithyroid drugs. The receptor set was obtained from a female donor with Graves disease.

This clonotype has a count of ten or more. This chain uses TRBV7-3 with TRBJ1-1; possibly TRBD1 for D (5 bases). The CDR3 runs to 13 residues. V dropped 4 bases and J dropped 1 base, with 7 bases sitting between them. Germline CDR1 SGHTA, CDR2 FQGTGA. The CDR3 spells CASSWGENTEAFF. The DNA of the CDR3 is TGTGCCAGCAGCTGGGGGGAGAACACTGAAGCTTTCTTT.

This clonotype has a count of ten or more. The gene calls are TRBV9 and TRBJ2-1; the D gene is possibly TRBD2 (5 bases). Germline assignment: CDR1 SGDLS and CDR2 YYNGEE. The CDR3 consists of 17 residues. The V end lost 0 bases, the J end lost 0 bases, and 13 bases lay between the germline ends. CDR3 sequence: CASSVASGYSSYNEQFF. The DNA for the CDR3 is TGTGCCAGCAGCGTAGCCTCGGGGTATAGCTCCTACAATGAGCAGTTCTTC.

This clonotype has at least ten counts. This sequence may be a read error, since a much larger clone differs from it by one base. The chain recombines TRBV20-1 with TRBJ1-2; 7 bases map to TRBD1. Germline-derived CDR1 and CDR2 are DFQATT and SNEGSKA (reference sequence). The CDR3 extends over 12 amino acids. J lost 3 bases, V lost 4 bases, and 2 bases had no gene match. CDR3 region: CSATDRDYGYTF. CDR3 sequence (DNA): TGCAGTGCTACAGACAGGGACTATGGCTACACCTTC.

This clonotype has a count of ten or more. The rearrangement uses TRBV2 and TRBJ2-7; D may be TRBD1 or TRBD2 (6 bases each). Germline CDR1 is SNHLY and CDR2 is FYNNEI. V dropped 6 bases and J dropped 3 bases, with 18 bases sitting between them. The CDR3 covers 15 residues. The DNA of the CDR3 is TGTGCCAGCAGCCCGGGGGCGCCCTCCAGCTACGAGCAGTACTTC. Its protein is CASSPGAPSSYEQYF.

Notes on this clonotype: A read error may be the cause here, since a much bigger clone is one base away. This chain connects TRBV9 to TRBJ1-5; 7 bases agree with TRBD1. Trimming removed 3 bases from V and 0 bases from J; junction bases left unmatched: 3. The V gene's germline CDR1 is SGDLS and CDR2 YYNGEE. The CDR3 runs 15 residues. In nucleotides, the CDR3 is TGTGCCAGCAGCGCAGGGGGGGATAGCAATCAGCCCCAGCATTTT. Amino acids: CASSAGGDSNQPQHF.

This chain uses TRBV5-5 with TRBJ2-2; no reliable D call. This CDR3 comprises 13 residues. Germline V gives CDR1 SGHKS, CDR2 YYEKEE (reference sequence). V was pared by 4 bases and J by 5 bases, with 9 bases between. The CDR3 reads CASSRWGTGELFF. For the CDR3, the DNA is TGTGCCAGCAGCCGGTGGGGTACCGGGGAGCTGTTTTTT.

The table lists this clonotype with a few counts. This rearrangement joins TRBV6-2 or TRBV6-3 to TRBJ1-5, with D possibly being TRBD1 (5 bases). Looked up from germline, CDR1 is MNHEY and CDR2 is SVGEGT. Between the trimmed V and J ends, which lost 2 bases and 7 bases, there was a span of 15 bases. The CDR3 is 15 amino acids. The CDR3 nucleotides are TGTGCCAGCAGTTACCTCCTTGGGCCAGGGCAGCCCCAGCATTTT. Translated, it gives CASSYLLGPGQPQHF.

This clonotype was seen many times. The chain couples TRBV6-1 to TRBJ2-3; the D gene is possibly TRBD1 (6 bases). The CDR3 loop spans 13 amino acids. V was shortened by 4 bases and J by 4 bases, with 9 bases between the two germline ends. Germline V gene sequence: CDR1 MNHNS, CDR2 SASEGT. The CDR3 bases are TGTGCCAGCAGTGGACAGGCCCCAGATACGCAGTATTTT. This codes for CASSGQAPDTQYF.

This clonotype has at least ten counts. CDR3 residues: CASSLTPLREVPVGTDTQYF. For the CDR3, the DNA is TGTGCCAGCAGCCTAACTCCCTTGCGGGAGGTTCCGGTGGGCACAGATACGCAGTATTTT. This chain links TRBV7-8 with TRBJ2-3; 8 bases line up with TRBD2. CDR3 size: 20 residues. The ends lost 5 bases at V and 1 base at J; junction bases unmatched: 20. Per germline, CDR1 SGHVS and CDR2 FQNEAQ.

This clonotype was recorded at least ten times. The chain carries TRBV24-1 and TRBJ2-1; TRBD1 matches at 7 bases. The length of the CDR3 is 17 residues. Germline trimming cut 5 bases from V and 3 bases from J; bases unmatched to any gene: 12. Germline CDR1 reads KGHDR; CDR2 reads SFDVKD. The CDR3 DNA is TGTGCCACCAGTGGATACAGGGGTTCGACTGTCTACAATGAGCAGTTCTTC. Its translation: CATSGYRGSTVYNEQFF.

This clonotype has ten or more counts. The chain carries TRBV2 and TRBJ1-6; D gene ambiguous. This CDR3 is 13 amino acids long. Germline V gives CDR1 SNHLY, CDR2 FYNNEI. Trimming took 7 bases from V and 8 from J, leaving 12 bases between them. The CDR3 coding sequence is TGTGCCAGCATCCTCTTAGCGGATTCACCCCTCCACTTT. As protein: CASILLADSPLHF.

The chain combines TRBV4-3 with TRBJ1-2; tentative D call: TRBD1 (5 bases). Germline values: CDR1 LGHNA, CDR2 YSLEER. Trimming took off 2 bases at V and 4 bases at J, with 17 bases between the two ends. CDR3 length equals 16 residues. The DNA for the CDR3 is TGCGCCAGCAGCCAACGACAGCTTGTAGGTAGCTATGGCTACACCTTC. Residues: CASSQRQLVGSYGYTF.

This chain links TRBV10-3 with TRBJ2-3; weak D call: TRBD2 (5 bases). Trimming cost V 1 base and J 4 bases, with 12 bases left between them. Per germline, CDR1 ENHRY and CDR2 SYGVKD. This CDR3 has 15 residues. The DNA of the CDR3 is TGTGCCATCAGTGAGTTGGGAGTTGGGTCAGATACGCAGTATTTT. Translated, it gives CAISELGVGSDTQYF.

This clonotype was observed many times. This chain links TRBV10-3 with TRBJ2-5; D could derive from TRBD1 or TRBD2 (5 bases each). Trimming cost V 6 bases and J 5 bases, with 19 bases left between them. CDR1 ENHRY and CDR2 SYGVKD come from the germline V gene. The CDR3 contains 15 residues. The CDR3 region is CAIRSGTAVEETQYF. CDR3 coding DNA: TGTGCCATCAGATCCGGGACCGCGGTGGAGGAGACCCAGTACTTC.

This clonotype was detected ten times or more. Its ends do not fully match the called genes, so a read error is possible. V usage is TRBV7-2 and J usage is TRBJ1-3; TRBD1 is a possible D gene (5 bases). Germline lookup yields CDR1 SGHTA and CDR2 FQGNSA. This CDR3 spans 18 amino acids. CDR3 amino acids: CASSQDLITGRTGNTIYF. DNA for the CDR3: TGCGCCAGCAGCCAAGATCTGATAACGGGACGAACTGGAAACACCATATATTTT.

The gene calls are TRBV7-2 and TRBJ2-5; perhaps D is TRBD1 or TRBD2 (5 bases each). The germline gives CDR1 SGHTA, CDR2 FQGNSA. V was shortened by 11 bases and J by 3 bases, with 13 bases between the two germline ends. The CDR3 is made up of 12 amino acids. CDR3 amino acids: CACSGDEETQYF. CDR3 nucleotide sequence: TGTGCCTGCTCTGGGGACGAAGAGACCCAGTACTTC.

This clonotype has ten or more counts. The V call is TRBV28, the J call TRBJ2-1; no definite D call. The germline CDR1 and CDR2 sequences are MDHEN and SYDVKM. V was cut by 6 bases and J by 5 bases, with 11 bases left in between. This CDR3 spans 13 amino acids. This CDR3 reads CASRDAWDNEQFF. Here the CDR3 DNA reads TGTGCCAGCAGGGATGCGTGGGACAATGAGCAGTTCTTC.

This clonotype showed up many times. The genes are TRBV7-9 and TRBJ2-2; D is perhaps TRBD2 (5 bases). With 8 bases removed from V and 3 bases from J, the gap between germline ends came to 13 bases. The CDR3 loop spans 14 amino acids. Germline CDR1 is SEHNR and CDR2 is FQNEAQ (reference sequence). In DNA, the CDR3 is TGTGCCAGCTCCACACCCGGGGACACCGGGGAGCTGTTTTTT. Translated, it gives CASSTPGDTGELFF.

This clonotype was found many times. The chain recombines TRBV20-1 with TRBJ1-2; TRBD1 matches 9 bases. Germline V lookup: CDR1 DFQATT, CDR2 SNEGSKA (reference sequence). The CDR3 is 14 amino acids. The ends lost 6 bases at V and 8 bases at J; junction bases unmatched: 13. CDR3 residues: CSAGPLQGAHGYTF. In DNA, the CDR3 is TGCAGTGCGGGCCCACTACAGGGGGCGCACGGCTACACCTTC.

There are many counts of this clonotype. The rearrangement joins TRBV4-3 to TRBJ1-5; D is uncertain. From germline, CDR1 is LGHNA and CDR2 YSLEER. V lost 4 bases to trimming and J lost 2 bases, with 12 bases between them. The CDR3 spans 15 residues. The CDR3 loop reads CASSPSRGGNQPQHF. CDR3 sequence (DNA): TGCGCCAGCAGCCCCTCCCGTGGGGGCAATCAGCCCCAGCATTTT.

This clonotype was found many times. The chain links TRBV7-2 to TRBJ2-1, with D unresolved. Looked up from germline, CDR1 is SGHTA and CDR2 is FQGNSA. V was shortened by 3 bases and J by 5 bases, with 14 bases between the two germline ends. This CDR3 spans 15 amino acids. In nucleotides, the CDR3 is TGTGCCAGCAGCTTCCTCGGATCTTCCCACAATGAGCAGTTCTTC. Translated: CASSFLGSSHNEQFF.

In this sample, this clonotype turned up a few times. The chain joins TRBV20-1 to TRBJ1-2, with D possibly being TRBD1 (5 bases). Deletions cut 2 bases from V and 0 bases from J, with 10 bases between. The CDR3 loop spans 14 amino acids. Germline CDR1 is DFQATT and CDR2 is SNEGSKA (reference sequence). CDR3 in amino acids: CSARFRTTNYGYTF. Here the CDR3 DNA reads TGCAGTGCTAGATTCCGGACAACTAACTATGGCTACACCTTC.

This chain connects TRBV7-9 to TRBJ1-1; TRBD1 matches at 7 bases. This CDR3 is built from 16 residues. V was clipped by 1 base and J by 5 bases; unmatched bases: 10. Germline V gene lookup returns CDR1 SEHNR and CDR2 FQNEAQ (reference sequence). The CDR3 region has the DNA TGTGCCAGCAGCTTAGGGGGAGGGGGCTTCAGGACTGAAGCTTTCTTT. It encodes CASSLGGGGFRTEAFF.

This chain links TRBV10-3 with TRBJ2-2; TRBD1 might be the D (5 bases). V lost 8 bases and J lost 2, with 18 bases in between. The CDR3 consists of 16 residues. The germline V gene encodes CDR1 ENHRY and CDR2 SYGVKD. CDR3 nucleotide sequence: TGTGCCATCCTTCTTTCGGCAGGGCAAAACACCGGGGAGCTGTTTTTT. It specifies CAILLSAGQNTGELFF.

This clonotype was found many times. The chain combines TRBV12-3 or TRBV12-4 with TRBJ1-2, with 9 bases that match TRBD1. CDR3 length: 15 amino acids. With 1 base clipped from V and 8 bases from J, the junction kept 8 bases outside the gene matches. This CDR3 reads CASSLGKIGQGGYTF. The CDR3 coding sequence is TGTGCCAGCAGTTTAGGAAAAATAGGACAGGGGGGCTACACCTTC.

This clonotype was recorded many times. The V and J genes are TRBV2 and TRBJ1-3, with 7 bases lining up with TRBD1. Germline V gives CDR1 SNHLY, CDR2 FYNNEI. V gave up 4 bases and J gave up 4 bases; unmatched junction bases: 7. The CDR3 covers 15 residues. The CDR3 coding sequence is TGTGCCAGCAGTGCTGACAGGGTTGGGGGAAACACCATATATTTT. This encodes CASSADRVGGNTIYF.

This clonotype was seen repeatedly, ten times or more. V is TRBV30 and J is TRBJ2-3, with D possibly matching TRBD2 (5 bases). Germline V CDR1 and CDR2: GTSNPN, SVGIG (reference sequence). Trimming shortened V by 1 base and J by 4 bases, and 18 bases separated the two germline ends. CDR3 length: 16 residues. The CDR3 here is CAWSASLGVGADTQYF. CDR3 DNA sequence: TGTGCCTGGAGTGCCTCCCTCGGGGTGGGCGCAGATACGCAGTATTTT.

This clonotype has only a few counts. The chain combines TRBV6-4 with TRBJ1-5; D remains unclear. Trimming left V 2 bases short and J 2 bases short, with 7 bases between. Germline-derived CDR1 and CDR2 are MRHNA and SNTAGT. This CDR3 contains 14 residues. This CDR3 reads CASSDVWGNQPQHF. The CDR3, as DNA: TGTGCCAGCAGTGACGTATGGGGCAATCAGCCCCAGCATTTT.

The V call is TRBV30, the J call TRBJ2-2; TRBD2 is a possible D gene (5 bases). Germline loops: CDR1 GTSNPN, CDR2 SVGIG (reference sequence). V was clipped by 4 bases and J by 2 bases, with 14 bases between them. The CDR3 is 15 residues long. The CDR3 spells CAWNHLGANTGELFF. CDR3 DNA sequence: TGTGCCTGGAATCATCTGGGAGCAAACACCGGGGAGCTGTTTTTT.

This clonotype was seen many times. The V and J genes are TRBV7-3 and TRBJ1-1; D is ambiguous. The V gene lost 3 bases and the J gene lost 2 bases, with 7 bases spanning the gap. The length of the CDR3 is 13 residues. Looked up from germline, CDR1 is SGHTA and CDR2 is FQGTGA. In DNA, the CDR3 is TGTGCCAGCAGCTTGGCCCGAAACACTGAAGCTTTCTTT. Translating it yields CASSLARNTEAFF.

This clonotype showed up many times. Here the CDR3 reads CASRGEANTGELFF. In nucleotides, the CDR3 is TGTGCCAGCCGAGGGGAAGCGAACACCGGGGAGCTGTTTTTT. V and J are TRBV12-3 or TRBV12-4 and TRBJ2-2, with D perhaps assigned TRBD1 or TRBD2 (5 bases each). V was pared by 8 bases and J by 0 bases, with 10 bases between. The CDR3 spans 14 residues.

V gene TRBV5-1 combines with J gene TRBJ2-5, with TRBD2 identical over 12 bases. The germline V gene encodes CDR1 SGHRS and CDR2 YFSETQ. CDR3 length: 20 residues. V shed 4 bases, J shed 11 bases, and the junction held 27 bases outside the gene matches. CDR3 in DNA: TGCGCCAGCAGCCCCTCGAGGACTAGCGGGATAGACTGGTTACTCGATGAGCAGTACTTC. Encoded protein: CASSPSRTSGIDWLLDEQYF. The full variable domain, rest sourced from reference TRBV5-1 and TRBJ2-5, is KAGVTQTPRYLIKTRGQQVTLSCSPISGHRSVSWYQQTPGQGLQFLFEYFSETQRNKGNFPGRFSGRQFSNSRSEMNVSTLELGDSALYLCASSPSRTSGIDWLLDEQYFGPGTRLLVL.